This T cell receptor (beta chain) was documented in a study of shared clonotypes between healthy human individuals. This clone was seen once. The sample holds other DNA sequences that translate to the same CDR3. Genomic DNA of each subset was evenly split across several immunoSEQ plates. Using immunoSEQ multiplex PCR, the repertoire was profiled, and TCRdb retains in-frame clones only, with some absent. The table shows about 1 million clones, with about three quarters occurring only once. Germline V lookup: CDR1 SQVTM, CDR2 ANQGSEA. This CDR3 spans 14 amino acids. After removal of 7 bases from V and 1 base from J, the junction contained 3 bases not matched to a gene. The study drew its donors from healthy HIV-negative adults without recent acute infections or vaccinations.

The sequenced sample was memory CD4+ T cells sorted from blood. Subset specified: CD45RA-negative fraction. The TCR originated in a man between 18 and 29 years old in good health. This chain uses TRBV29-1 with TRBJ2-3; 12 bases match TRBD2. The CDR3 bases are TGCAGCGGTCGGACTAGCGGGGGCACAGATACGCAGTATTTT. Translation: CSGRTSGGTDTQYF.